One T cell receptor beta chain is described in this entry. This clonotype was seen only a few times. Its cognate antigen has yet to be identified. A much larger clone differs from this one at a single base, so this may be a read error. CDR1 and CDR2 were assigned from the germline V gene as LGHNA and YSLEER. The CDR3 covers 16 residues, taking in both the cysteine and the phenylalanine. The retained sequence is limited to the CDR3, 48 bases, with the frame set at the first base. V is clipped by 4 bases and J by 5 bases, and the sequence between their germline boundaries is 19 bases long. The receptor library was made with 5' RACE. The run used an Illumina HiSeq 2500. A second PCR of 7 to 11 cycles was performed with a sample-barcoded 5' primer and a J-beta primer mix. A template-switch 5' adaptor carrying 12 random nucleotides introduced a unique molecular identifier onto each TCR beta cDNA molecule. At least 2.5 million CDR3-containing paired-end reads were obtained from each sample. First-strand cDNA was synthesized from all RNA with the Mint cDNA synthesis kit, primed by a TRBC-specific oligonucleotide. All cDNA was treated with uracil-DNA glycosylase and then went through a first 18-cycle PCR with the universal primers M1SS and BC2_uni_R. The authors' pipeline ran thus. For normalization, 1 million high-quality reads were randomly selected from each sample, with every read carrying a distinct molecular identifier. Reads with shared molecular identifiers were discarded instead of being binned into consensus sequences. MiTCR, with a Q25 quality threshold and the strictest error-elimination algorithm, was used for CDR3 identification, clonotype clustering and error correction. Lower-bound total TCR beta diversity was estimated with a nonparametric unseen species model using Euler transformation. TCRdb took the public reads, trimmed them with fastp at Q25, ran MiXCR for clone calling and kept in-frame beta chains. Each CDR3 protein gets just one entry, which takes the most common genes and DNA from the rows behind it. In this record, the V and J calls reflect TCRdb's handling and not the investigators' own analysis. The sample records around 670,000 distinct CDR3 sequences, approximately 30% of which are singletons. The ten largest clones take up approximately 14% of the sample.

This specimen belongs to a study of blood T cells in healthy people across ages (dated by TCRdb to the mid-2010s). Study-wide context: In model experiments, template switching captured about one uniquely barcoded TCR beta cDNA molecule for every two T cells. Age-related changes in TCR beta repertoire diversity were measured in the study by deep sequencing normalized with unique cDNA molecular identifiers. The donors were divided into four age groups: young (average about 16 years), middle-aged (about 41), aged (approximately 62) and long-lived (more than 75). To avoid experimental bias, donors of different ages were randomly spread across the sequencing lanes. Two additional independent replicas of 1 million unique cDNA reads from the same blood draw were analyzed for two donors (one aged 18 to 29 and one aged 80 or older).

Study-wide findings and limitations: Estimates of total diversity based on one million sequenced T cells were regarded as lower bounds and as underestimates. Observed TCR beta diversity per million T cells fell roughly linearly with age, and a significant reduction was already apparent by age around 39. Observed TCR beta diversity correlated strongly with the percentage of naive T cells measured by flow cytometry. Since profiling was done on bulk unsorted PBMCs, naive and antigen-experienced compartments could not be conclusively compared. Because donor CMV infection status was unknown, age-related changes in expanded clonotypes were potentially confounded. Compared with the aged group, the long-lived group had more naive CD4+ T cells, fewer expanded clones and increased TCR diversity, a pattern suggesting age selection.

Donors were 39 systemically healthy Caucasian individuals from Russia aged about 6 to 100 years. Approximately 11 milliliters of peripheral blood were drawn from each donor into EDTA-treated Vacutainer tubes. Ficoll-Paque density-gradient centrifugation was used to isolate PBMCs, with at least 6.5 million per sample. Trizol reagent was used to extract total RNA from the PBMCs, yielding at least 6 micrograms per sample. For every donor, an aliquot of PBMCs went through flow cytometry to measure the percentages of naive CD45RAhigh/CD27high T cells. Specimen: blood. The receptor was derived from a woman aged 80 or over in good health. Recombination connected TRBV4-3 to TRBJ2-3, with no confidently assigned D gene. The CDR3 here reads CASSPRGLRTIDTQYF. At the DNA level, the sequence is TGCGCCAGCAGCCCTAGAGGCCTAAGGACGATAGATACGCAGTATTTT.